Sequencing of this T cell receptor beta chain was carried out in a study of glioma-infiltrating T cells after dendritic cell vaccination. Study-level points and caveats: Few patients contributed both blood and tumor specimens.

In regard to this clone: The antigen is unknown.

The primer mix had 60 V beta and 13 J beta primers. Measured with immunoSEQ multiplex PCR; TCRdb has only the in-frame clones, and not every one. Of 50,000 to 65,000 clones listed, 70% to 90% were seen once; the top ten hold approximately 8.9%. V gave up 4 bases and J gave up 4 bases; unmatched junction bases: 5. The germline CDR1 and CDR2 sequences are PRHDT and FYEKMQ (reference sequence). CDR3 length: 16 residues. The sample's time point: after dendritic cell vaccination, including at tumor progression/relapse. Selection required adequate fresh-frozen tumor tissue plus more than two years' survival data.

The specimen was blood, collected after dendritic cell vaccination. This TCR came from a human donor with glioblastoma. The chain recombines TRBV13 with TRBJ2-3, with 13 bases aligning to TRBD2. The CDR3 DNA sequence: TGTGCCAGCAGCTACCGGACTAGCGGGGGAGCAGATACGCAGTATTTT. Amino acids: CASSYRTSGGADTQYF.